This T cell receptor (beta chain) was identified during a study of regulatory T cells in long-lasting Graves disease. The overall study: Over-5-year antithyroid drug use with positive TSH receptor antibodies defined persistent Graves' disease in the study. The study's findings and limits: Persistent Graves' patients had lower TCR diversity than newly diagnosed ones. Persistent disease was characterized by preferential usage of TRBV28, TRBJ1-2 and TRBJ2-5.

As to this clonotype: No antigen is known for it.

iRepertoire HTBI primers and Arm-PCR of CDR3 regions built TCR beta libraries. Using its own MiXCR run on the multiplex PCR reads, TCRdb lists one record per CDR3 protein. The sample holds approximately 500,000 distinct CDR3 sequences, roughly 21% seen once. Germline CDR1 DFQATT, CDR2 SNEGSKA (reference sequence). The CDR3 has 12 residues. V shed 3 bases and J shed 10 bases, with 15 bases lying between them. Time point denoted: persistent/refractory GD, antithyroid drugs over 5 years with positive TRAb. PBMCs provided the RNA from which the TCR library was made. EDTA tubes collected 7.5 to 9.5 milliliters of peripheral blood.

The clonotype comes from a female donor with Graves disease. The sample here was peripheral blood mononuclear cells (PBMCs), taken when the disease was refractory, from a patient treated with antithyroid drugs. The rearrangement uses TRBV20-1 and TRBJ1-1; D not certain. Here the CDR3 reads CSASEWATTAFF. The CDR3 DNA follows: TGCAGTGCTAGTGAGTGGGCCACGACAGCTTTCTTT.